Following are 27 T cell receptor beta chains from one sample sequenced in a study of Graves' ophthalmopathy and Graves' hyperthyroidism. For repertoire sequencing, the TCR beta CDR3 regions were amplified from RNA transcripts. The workflow started with a first-round RT-PCR run with HTBI primers and then moved on to a second-round multiplex PCR. MiXCR, run by TCRdb on the multiplex PCR reads, gives a single entry per CDR3 protein. The data show about 380,000 distinct CDR3 sequences, less than 20% seen once. Sequenced input: peripheral blood. The receptors come from a woman aged 18 to 35 with stable Graves' hyperthyroidism.

In this sample, this clonotype turned up many times. The chain links TRBV6-2 or TRBV6-3 to TRBJ2-4; D possibly corresponds to TRBD1 (6 bases). V was clipped by 0 bases and J by 0 bases, with 9 bases between them. Per germline, CDR1 MNHEY and CDR2 SVGEGT. The CDR3 sequence is 16 residues long. CDR3 in amino acids: CASSYSRTVAKNIQYF. CDR3 nucleotides: TGTGCCAGCAGTTACTCCCGGACAGTAGCCAAAAACATTCAGTACTTC.

This clonotype was recorded at least ten times. This rearrangement joins TRBV6-5 to TRBJ1-5, with 10 bases that match TRBD1. Germline CDR1 MNHEY, CDR2 SVGAGI. The CDR3 length is 15 residues. The junction had 11 bases not matched to a gene; V was cut back by 11 bases and J by 4 bases. Written as DNA, the CDR3 is TGTGCCGTGTGGGACAGGGGAAGACCAAATCAGCCCCAGCATTTT. It encodes CAVWDRGRPNQPQHF.

This clonotype was observed many times. The gene calls are TRBV2 and TRBJ1-2; 7 nucleotides agree with TRBD1. Per germline, CDR1 SNHLY and CDR2 FYNNEI. CDR3 length: 15 amino acids. The J segment lost 4 bases and the V segment lost 2 bases, leaving 7 bases of the junction unmatched. This CDR3 reads CASSETRQGGYGYTF. The CDR3, as DNA: TGTGCCAGCAGTGAAACCCGACAGGGTGGCTATGGCTACACCTTC.

This clonotype was recorded many times. This sequence joins TRBV11-3 and TRBJ2-2; the D gene is possibly TRBD1 (6 bases). CDR1 SGHNT and CDR2 YENEEA come from the germline V gene. The CDR3 length is 14 residues. Trimming removed 6 bases from V and 4 bases from J, with 12 bases in between. The CDR3 DNA sequence: TGTGCCAGCAGTCGAACAGGGCCCACCGGGGAGCTGTTTTTT. Its translation is CASSRTGPTGELFF. Drawing the rest from reference TRBV11-3 and TRBJ2-2, the complete variable domain is EAGVVQSPRYKIIEKKQPVAFWCNPISGHNTLYWYLQNLGQGPELLIRYENEEAVDDSQLPKDRFSAERLKGVDSTLKIQPAELGDSAVYLCASSRTGPTGELFFGEGSRLTVL.

This clonotype was counted a single time. The V and J genes are TRBV28 and TRBJ2-7; no clear D. The germline V gene encodes CDR1 MDHEN and CDR2 SYDVKM. Trimming cost V 7 bases and J 4 bases, with 23 bases left between them. The CDR3 contains 16 residues. Written as DNA, the CDR3 is TGTGCCAGCACCTCTGCCATCGCGTCTGGCCATTACGAGCAGTACTTC. Its translation: CASTSAIASGHYEQYF.

This clonotype was found many times. The J gene is TRBJ1-1, the V gene TRBV7-2, with a tentative D call TRBD1 (5 bases). Between the trimmed V and J ends, which lost 6 bases and 11 bases, there was a span of 16 bases. Germline V gives CDR1 SGHTA, CDR2 FQGNSA. The CDR3 loop spans 12 amino acids. The chain's CDR3 is CASRGVPGWAFF. In nucleotides, the CDR3 is TGTGCCAGCAGGGGGGTCCCCGGATGGGCTTTCTTT. The variable domain in full, completed from reference TRBV7-2 and TRBJ1-1, reads GAGVSQSPSNKVTEKGKDVELRCDPISGHTALYWYRQSLGQGLEFLIYFQGNSAPDKSGLPSDRFSAERTGGSVSTLTIQRTQQEDSAVYLCASRGVPGWAFFGQGTRLTVV.

This clonotype has more than one count but fewer than ten. The gene calls are TRBV5-1 and TRBJ2-2; 9 bases line up with TRBD1. This CDR3 comprises 20 residues. Germline CDR1 is SGHRS and CDR2 is YFSETQ. V lost 4 bases and J lost 0; bases outside the gene matches: 16. The CDR3 region is CASSPLGTGQGSTNTGELFF. For the CDR3, the DNA is TGCGCCAGCAGCCCCCTCGGGACAGGGCAGGGTTCAACGAACACCGGGGAGCTGTTTTTT. Together with reference TRBV5-1 and TRBJ2-2, the CDR3 gives the full variable domain: KAGVTQTPRYLIKTRGQQVTLSCSPISGHRSVSWYQQTPGQGLQFLFEYFSETQRNKGNFPGRFSGRQFSNSRSEMNVSTLELGDSALYLCASSPLGTGQGSTNTGELFFGEGSRLTVL.

Many counts were recorded for this clonotype. CDR3 nucleotides: TGTGCCATCAGTGAGGCGCGGGTCGGTGAAGCTTTCTTT. It codes for CAISEARVGEAFF. The rearrangement joins TRBV10-3 to TRBJ1-1, with D unclear. The germline gives CDR1 ENHRY, CDR2 SYGVKD. V lost 2 bases and J 7 bases, leaving 11 bases between the germline ends. The CDR3 is 13 residues long.

The rearrangement uses TRBV7-2 and TRBJ1-1; unclear D gene. CDR3 size: 14 residues. The germline CDR1 and CDR2 sequences are SGHTA and FQGNSA. V lost 1 base and J lost 3, with 9 bases in between. The CDR3 nucleotides are TGTGCCAGCAGCTTAGGGATATTGGACACTGAAGCTTTCTTT. It specifies CASSLGILDTEAFF. The variable domain in full, completed from reference TRBV7-2 and TRBJ1-1, reads GAGVSQSPSNKVTEKGKDVELRCDPISGHTALYWYRQSLGQGLEFLIYFQGNSAPDKSGLPSDRFSAERTGGSVSTLTIQRTQQEDSAVYLCASSLGILDTEAFFGQGTRLTVV.

This clonotype has a single count. V gene TRBV12-5 combines with J gene TRBJ1-2; 7 bases are shared with TRBD1. The CDR3 is 17 residues long. J was trimmed by 8 bases and V by 5 bases; bases with no gene match: 20. Germline lookup yields CDR1 LGHNT and CDR2 FRNRAP. This CDR3 is CASGLRVGDSDIGGYTF. CDR3 sequence (DNA): TGTGCTAGTGGTCTCAGGGTCGGGGACAGCGATATAGGGGGCTACACCTTC.

This clonotype was observed a few times. This chain connects TRBV20-1 to TRBJ2-2; possible D gene TRBD1, 6 bases. V was pared by 1 base and J by 7 bases, with 10 bases between. Germline loops: CDR1 DFQATT, CDR2 SNEGSKA (reference sequence). CDR3 size: 13 residues. CDR3 DNA sequence: TGCAGTGCTAGAGCCACAGGGTTCGGGGAGCTGTTTTTT. Translated, it gives CSARATGFGELFF.

This clonotype was seen ten or more times. This chain connects TRBV2 to TRBJ1-1; 7 nucleotides line up with TRBD1. There are 14 residues in the CDR3. V was pared by 5 bases and J by 2 bases, with 5 bases of the junction left unmatched. Germline loops: CDR1 SNHLY, CDR2 FYNNEI. The CDR3 sequence is CASSRDRQNTEAFF. The CDR3 DNA sequence: TGTGCCAGCAGTCGGGACAGACAAAACACTGAAGCTTTCTTT. Combining the CDR3 with reference TRBV2 and TRBJ1-1 gives the whole variable domain EPEVTQTPSHQVTQMGQEVILRCVPISNHLYFYWYRQILGQKVEFLVSFYNNEISEKSEIFDDQFSVERPDGSNFTLKIRSTKLEDSAMYFCASSRDRQNTEAFFGQGTRLTVV.

This clonotype was counted many times. The chain is built from TRBV24-1 and TRBJ2-2, with 11 bases matching TRBD1. With V trimmed by 2 bases and J by 6 bases, 1 base remained unmatched. The CDR3 spans 15 residues. The germline V gene encodes CDR1 KGHDR and CDR2 SFDVKD. The CDR3: CATSDSGQGAGELFF. The DNA for the CDR3 is TGTGCCACCAGTGATTCGGGACAGGGGGCCGGGGAGCTGTTTTTT.

This clonotype was recorded at least ten times. The chain recombines TRBV5-1 with TRBJ1-1; TRBD1 might be the D (5 bases). The CDR3 spans 12 residues. V gave up 7 bases and J gave up 0 bases, with 7 bases separating them. Looked up from germline, CDR1 is SGHRS and CDR2 is YFSETQ. CDR3 protein: CASGGVNTEAFF. In DNA, the CDR3 is TGCGCCAGCGGAGGGGTGAACACTGAAGCTTTCTTT.

V and J are TRBV7-9 and TRBJ1-2; a weak D match, TRBD1 (5 bases). The CDR3 runs 14 residues. V was clipped by 5 bases and J by 4 bases, with 14 bases between them. Germline V gives CDR1 SEHNR, CDR2 FQNEAQ (reference sequence). CDR3 nucleotides: TGTGCCAGCAGCCGAGATGGGGGAGGCTATGGCTACACCTTC. Translated: CASSRDGGGYGYTF.

This clonotype occurred many times. The rearrangement joins TRBV6-5 to TRBJ1-2; TRBD1 matches 7 bases. CDR3 length: 11 residues. Germline assignment: CDR1 MNHEY and CDR2 SVGAGI. The V and J ends lost 7 bases and 9 bases, in that order; junction bases with no gene match: 5. In nucleotides, the CDR3 is TGTGCCAGCACTCAGGGGGACAGCTACACCTTC. It is translated as CASTQGDSYTF.

There are many counts of this clonotype. Possible read error: a much larger clone is one base away. V usage is TRBV11-2 and J usage is TRBJ2-5, with D tentatively TRBD2 (6 bases). The germline CDR1 and CDR2 sequences are SGHAT and FQNNGV. Trimming took 3 bases from V and 4 from J, leaving 15 bases between them. This CDR3 comprises 15 residues. The CDR3 nucleotides are TGTGCCAGCAGCTTTTCGCGGGGACCTCGAGAGACCCAGTACTTC. It translates to CASSFSRGPRETQYF.

Ten or more counts support this clonotype. This chain links TRBV6-1 with TRBJ1-5, with D unresolved. The CDR3 consists of 15 residues. The germline V and J ends were trimmed by 2 bases and 3 bases, with 11 bases remaining between them. Germline lookup yields CDR1 MNHNS and CDR2 SASEGT. This chain's CDR3 is CASSESRGNNQPQHF. The CDR3 DNA reads TGTGCCAGCAGTGAAAGCCGGGGAAACAATCAGCCCCAGCATTTT.

This clonotype was detected many times. The V call is TRBV6-5, the J call TRBJ1-2; TRBD1 aligns across 8 bases. Per germline, CDR1 MNHEY and CDR2 SVGAGI. The ends lost 4 bases at V and 7 bases at J; junction bases unmatched: 8. The CDR3 runs to 14 residues. DNA of the CDR3: TGTGCCAGCAGTTCTCATCAGGGGGCGGTTGGCTACACCTTC. Its translation is CASSSHQGAVGYTF.

Only a few counts were recorded for this clonotype. One end of the junction fails to match germline, which may point to a read error. The CDR3 protein is CASSRDSALGRDIKYF. Written as DNA, the CDR3 is TGCGCCAGCAGCCGGGACTCAGCCCTAGGGAGGGACATTAAGTACTTC. This chain joins TRBV5-1 and TRBJ2-4, with TRBD2 as a possible D gene (7 bases). Per the germline V gene, CDR1 is SGHRS and CDR2 is YFSETQ. The CDR3 spans 16 residues.

This clonotype appeared a few times. V is TRBV6-2 or TRBV6-3 and J is TRBJ2-7, with 8 bases that match TRBD2. From germline, CDR1 is MNHEY and CDR2 SVGEGT. This CDR3 spans 15 amino acids. Losses at the gene ends were 2 bases for V and 2 bases for J; bases not matched to a gene: 5. The CDR3 loop is CASSYLSGKPYEQYF. The CDR3, as DNA: TGTGCCAGCAGTTACCTTAGCGGGAAGCCCTACGAGCAGTACTTC.

This chain connects TRBV6-2 or TRBV6-3 to TRBJ2-2; weak D call: TRBD2 (6 bases). Germline V gene data show CDR1 as MNHEY and CDR2 as SVGEGT. V was cut by 5 bases and J by 1 base, with 11 bases left in between. This CDR3 comprises 15 residues. The CDR3 region has the DNA TGTGCCAGCAGTGCACTTAGCGGGAACACCGGGGAGCTGTTTTTT. As protein: CASSALSGNTGELFF.

This clonotype was observed many times. This chain connects TRBV29-1 to TRBJ2-5; 8 positions agree with TRBD1. The CDR3 spans 13 residues. CDR1 and CDR2 (germline): SQVTM, ANQGSEA. Trimming at V came to 5 bases and at J to 1 base, leaving 3 bases not matched to a gene. The CDR3 DNA follows: TGCAGCGTTCGACAGGGGCCCCAAGAGACCCAGTACTTC. Residues: CSVRQGPQETQYF.

This clonotype was recorded many times. The chain recombines TRBV18 with TRBJ2-7, with 9 positions matching TRBD1. From germline, CDR1 is KGHSH and CDR2 LQKENI. The CDR3 extends over 17 amino acids. The junction had 12 bases not matched to a gene; V was cut back by 0 bases and J by 6 bases. CDR3 bases: TGTGCCAGCTCACCACCCGGCAAGGGACAGGGAGGTGTCGAGCAGTACTTC. Its translation: CASSPPGKGQGGVEQYF.

This clonotype was seen at least ten times. This rearrangement joins TRBV9 to TRBJ1-2, with a possible D match to TRBD1 (6 bases). The CDR3 is 16 amino acids. Per the germline V gene, CDR1 is SGDLS and CDR2 is YYNGEE. Trimming shortened V by 4 bases and J by 5 bases, and 21 bases separated the two germline ends. CDR3: CASSPVPGHPSYGYTF. The CDR3 bases are TGTGCCAGCAGCCCAGTACCGGGACACCCGTCATATGGCTACACCTTC.

This clonotype was counted at least ten times. V usage is TRBV27 and J usage is TRBJ2-7, with 11 bases lining up with TRBD1. The V gene's germline CDR1 is MNHEY and CDR2 SMNVEV (reference sequence). This CDR3 has 15 amino acids. The ends lost 6 bases at V and 5 bases at J; junction bases unmatched: 9. CDR3 bases: TGTGCCAGCAGCCCCATGGGACAGGGGGTCCACGAGCAGTACTTC. Translation gives CASSPMGQGVHEQYF.

This clonotype was seen at least ten times. V gene TRBV9 combines with J gene TRBJ2-7; 10 nucleotides line up with TRBD2. V trimming: 3 bases; J trimming: 2 bases; junction bases outside the gene matches: 5. CDR1 and CDR2 from the germline V gene are SGDLS and YYNGEE. The CDR3 runs to 15 residues. Here the CDR3 DNA reads TGTGCCAGCAGCGGAAGCACTAGCGGGGCCTACGAGCAGTACTTC. This translates into CASSGSTSGAYEQYF.